This T cell receptor beta chain came from a study of identical twins. J was trimmed by 7 bases and V by 0 bases; bases with no gene match: 12. Per germline, CDR1 PRHDT and CDR2 FYEKMQ (reference sequence). The length of the CDR3 is 18 residues. Notes on this clonotype: The antigen is undetermined.

MiXCR, applied by TCRdb to the 5' RACE reads, yields one record per CDR3 protein. The sample contains 1.5 million to 2 million distinct CDR3 sequences, about 32% of which appear only once. Study-level findings and limits: Excess sharing between twins was weaker in beta out-of-frame sequences.

The sequencing input was cord blood. The clonotype comes from a newborn girl in good health. The V and J genes are TRBV13 and TRBJ2-3; 11 bases fit TRBD2. CDR3 nucleotides: TGTGCCAGCAGCTTAGGCCGCCTACTAGCGGGGGCCCGTAATACGCAGTATTTT. It codes for CASSLGRLLAGARNTQYF.